The rows below give T cell receptor beta chains drawn from one sample of a study of Ad26.COV2.S vaccination and SARS-CoV-2 variants. TCRdb keeps only in-frame clones here, not all; method: immunoSEQ multiplex PCR. This sample carries some 500,000 clones, roughly nine tenths of them seen once, and the ten largest clones take over 2.5%. The source was peripheral blood, collected in a trial of Ad26.COV2.S vaccine versus placebo. Receptors were obtained from a person between 18 and 65 years old who received the Ad26.COV2.S COVID-19 vaccine or a placebo. Both conserved end residues are part of each CDR3. D genes are given only for firm matches. Size tells how often a clone was seen (once, few, many) or the class of an expanded clone, and some rows leave it out.

size	V	D	J	CDR3	DNA
-	TRBV19	-	TRBJ2-2	CASSIPPTGLGPGELFF	TGTGCCAGTAGTATTCCCCCGACGGGTCTGGGGCCCGGGGAGCTGTTTTTT
-	TRBV19	-	TRBJ2-2	CASSIDAEGMTGELFF	TGTGCCAGTAGTATAGATGCGGAGGGAATGACCGGGGAGCTGTTTTTT
-	TRBV4-2	-	TRBJ2-2	CASSQDWGLNTGELFF	TGTGCCAGCAGCCAAGATTGGGGGCTCAACACCGGGGAGCTGTTTTTT
-	TRBV11-2	-	TRBJ2-1	CASSLTNYNEQFF	TGTGCCAGCAGCTTAACCAACTACAATGAGCAGTTCTTC
-	TRBV7-2	-	TRBJ1-6	CASSMELGSPLHF	TGTGCCAGCAGTATGGAGTTAGGTTCACCCCTCCACTTT
-	TRBV9	-	TRBJ2-6	CASSVSGTFTGANVLTF	TGTGCCAGCAGCGTGTCCGGGACATTCACTGGGGCCAACGTCCTGACTTTC
-	TRBV28	-	TRBJ1-1	CASSLPGQKAFF	TGTGCCAGCAGCCTCCCCGGACAGAAGGCTTTCTTT
once	TRBV5-1	-	TRBJ2-5	CASSLLGRQETQYF	TGCGCCAGCAGCTTGTTGGGACGTCAAGAGACCCAGTACTTC
-	TRBV5-5	TRBD1	TRBJ1-4	CASSPPGQGGNEKLFF	TGTGCCAGCAGCCCCCCGGGACAGGGGGGGAATGAAAAACTGTTTTTT
-	TRBV7-8	TRBD2	TRBJ2-1	CASSLQAGALVYEQFF	TGTGCCAGCAGCTTACAGGCGGGAGCCCTTGTCTATGAGCAGTTCTTC
-	TRBV5-4	-	TRBJ1-1	CASSPIQALGGTEAFF	TGTGCCAGCAGCCCAATTCAGGCGTTGGGGGGCACTGAAGCTTTCTTT
-	TRBV25-1	-	TRBJ2-3	CASSDWGQGADTQYF	TGTGCCAGCAGTGACTGGGGGCAAGGTGCAGATACGCAGTATTTT
-	TRBV13	-	TRBJ2-3	CASSSWDHRTDTQYF	TGTGCCAGCAGCTCATGGGACCACCGCACAGATACGCAGTATTTT
-	TRBV2	TRBD1	TRBJ1-4	CASSQGGAEKLFF	TGTGCCAGCAGCCAGGGGGGTGCGGAAAAACTGTTTTTT
once	TRBV4-3	-	TRBJ2-7	CASSQDRGAVYSYEQYF	TGCGCCAGCAGCCAAGATCGGGGGGCAGTTTACTCCTACGAGCAGTACTTC
once	TRBV2	-	TRBJ1-6	CASVRANMTPLHF	TGTGCCAGCGTCAGGGCAAACATGACACCCCTCCACTTT
-	TRBV6-6	-	TRBJ2-7	CASSYTGYEQYF	TGTGCCAGCAGTTATACGGGGTACGAGCAGTACTTC
-	TRBV5-4	-	TRBJ2-5	CASSGMGEETQYF	TGTGCCAGCAGCGGGATGGGGGAAGAGACCCAGTACTTC
once	TRBV7-2	-	TRBJ2-3	CASSAQGITDTQYF	TGTGCCAGCAGCGCCCAGGGGATTACAGATACGCAGTATTTT
-	TRBV28	-	TRBJ1-6	CASSLTRRITYNSPLHF	TGTGCCAGCAGCCTCACGCGGCGTATTACCTATAATTCACCCCTCCACTTT
-	TRBV6-5	-	TRBJ2-6	CASSIRGANVLTF	TGTGCCAGCAGCATACGTGGGGCCAACGTCCTGACTTTC
-	TRBV19	-	TRBJ2-2	CASNQIRNTGELFF	TGTGCCAGTAACCAGATCAGGAACACCGGGGAGCTGTTTTTT
-	TRBV9	TRBD2	TRBJ2-1	CASSVVRGAGTRDRRAYNEQFF	TGTGCCAGCAGCGTAGTACGAGGAGCCGGGACTAGAGATCGAAGGGCCTACAATGAGCAGTTCTTC
-	TRBV21-1	-	TRBJ2-1	CASSKAGNEQFF	TGTGCCAGCAGCAAAGCCGGGAATGAGCAGTTCTTC